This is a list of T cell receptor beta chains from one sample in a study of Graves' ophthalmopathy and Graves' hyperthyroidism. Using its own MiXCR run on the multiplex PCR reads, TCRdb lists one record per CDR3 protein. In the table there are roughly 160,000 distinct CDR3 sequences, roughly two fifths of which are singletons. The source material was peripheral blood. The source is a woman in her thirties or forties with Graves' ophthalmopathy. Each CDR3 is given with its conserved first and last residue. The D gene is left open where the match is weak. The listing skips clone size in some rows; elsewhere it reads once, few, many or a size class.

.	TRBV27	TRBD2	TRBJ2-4	TGTGCCAGCAGTCCTAGCGGGACGTGGTCCGCCAAAAACATTCAGTACTTC	CASSPSGTWSAKNIQYF
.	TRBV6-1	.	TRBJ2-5	TGTGCCAGCAGCCGGGCCAACCGAGAGACCCAGTACTTC	CASSRANRETQYF
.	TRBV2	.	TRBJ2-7	TGTGCCAGCAGTGAAACGCAGGACCTCTACGAGCAGTACTTC	CASSETQDLYEQYF
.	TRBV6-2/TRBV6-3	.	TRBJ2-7	TGTGCCAGCAGTTCCCGGGGAATCTACGAGCAGTACTTC	CASSSRGIYEQYF
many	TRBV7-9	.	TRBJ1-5	TGTGCCAGCAGCTTAGAAGGGGTCTTACAGCCCCAGCATTTT	CASSLEGVLQPQHF
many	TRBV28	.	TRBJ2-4	TGTGCCAGCAGTATCGGGATGGCCAAAAACATTCAGTACTTC	CASSIGMAKNIQYF
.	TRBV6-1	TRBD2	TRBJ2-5	TGTGCCAGCAGTACCGGACTAGCGGGGAGAGAGACCCAGTACTTC	CASSTGLAGRETQYF
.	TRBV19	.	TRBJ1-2	TGTGCCAGTAGTATAGGGGCAGGATTTGGCTACACCTTC	CASSIGAGFGYTF
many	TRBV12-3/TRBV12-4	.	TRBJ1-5	TGTGCCAGCAGTTTTCGGAGACAGCACAATCAGCCCCAGCATTTT	CASSFRRQHNQPQHF
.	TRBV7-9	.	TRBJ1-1	TGTGCCAGCAGCTTAGGATCCCGGCGGACTGAAGCTTTCTTT	CASSLGSRRTEAFF
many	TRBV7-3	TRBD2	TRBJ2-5	TGTGCCAGCAGCTCAACTAGCGGGAGTGGAGAGACCCAGTACTTC	CASSSTSGSGETQYF
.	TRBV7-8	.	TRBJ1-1	TGTGCCAGCAGCTTAGCGGAGGGGGGTTGGACTGAAGCTTTCTTT	CASSLAEGGWTEAFF
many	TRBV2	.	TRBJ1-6	TGTGCCAGCAGGGAGGAGGGCAGGGGCACCCTCCACTTT	CASREEGRGTLHF
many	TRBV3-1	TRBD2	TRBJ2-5	TGTGCCAGCAGCCCCCCTCCGACTAGCGGGGGACGACAAGAGACCCAGTACTTC	CASSPPPTSGGRQETQYF
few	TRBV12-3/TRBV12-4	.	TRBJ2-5	TGTGCCAGCAGTGGGTTCAGAGAGACCCAGTACTTC	CASSGFRETQYF
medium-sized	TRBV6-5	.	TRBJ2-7	TGTGCCAGCAGCCAAACCAGGGGCTCTAGGCTAAACGAGCAGTACTTC	CASSQTRGSRLNEQYF
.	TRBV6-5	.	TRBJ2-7	TGTGCCAGCAGTTACTCTAGGCCAGGGGCCTACGAGCAGTACTTC	CASSYSRPGAYEQYF
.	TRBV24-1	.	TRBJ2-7	TGTGCCACTCAGACGAGTTCGCCTCCCTACGAGCAGTACTTC	CATQTSSPPYEQYF
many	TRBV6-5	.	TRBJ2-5	TGTGCCAGCAGTTACATGGAGACCCAGTACTTC	CASSYMETQYF
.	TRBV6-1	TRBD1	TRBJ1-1	TGTGCCAGCACCAGACGACAGGGGGCCTTGAACACTGAAGCTTTCTTT	CASTRRQGALNTEAFF
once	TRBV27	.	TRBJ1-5	TGTGCCAGCAGAATACAGGGAGGGATGGATCAGCCCCAGCATTTT	CASRIQGGMDQPQHF
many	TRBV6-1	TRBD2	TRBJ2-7	TGTGCCAGCAGGGAGACTAGCGGGGGCCCTCTAGCCTTC	CASRETSGGPLAF
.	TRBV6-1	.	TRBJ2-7	TGTGCCAGCAGTGAGAGCGCGATTAACCCCTACGAGCAGTACTTC	CASSESAINPYEQYF
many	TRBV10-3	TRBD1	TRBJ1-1	TGTGCCAGCCGGACAGGGGGTAACACTGAAGCTTTCTTT	CASRTGGNTEAFF
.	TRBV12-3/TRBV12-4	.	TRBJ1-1	TGTGCCAGCAGTTTAGAACGGGGCATCACTGAAGCTTTCTTT	CASSLERGITEAFF
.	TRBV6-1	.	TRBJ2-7	TGTGCCAGCAGTGAAGCCTCCCTGTCACTACTAGCCCGCTACGAGCAGTACTTC	CASSEASLSLLARYEQYF
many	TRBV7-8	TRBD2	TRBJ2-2	TGTGCCAGCAGCTTTTATAGGACTAGCGGCACCGGGGAGCTGTTTTTT	CASSFYRTSGTGELFF
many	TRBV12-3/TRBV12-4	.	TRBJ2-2	TGTGCCAGCAGTCCGGACCGGGGTGGGTCCGGGGAGCTGTTTTTT	CASSPDRGGSGELFF
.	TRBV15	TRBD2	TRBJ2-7	TGTGCCACCAGCAGAGATTTAGCTAGCGGGAGTAGCTACGAGCAGTACTTC	CATSRDLASGSSYEQYF
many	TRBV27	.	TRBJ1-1	TGTGCCAGCAGTTCAGGGGAAGTGAACACTGAAGCTTTCTTT	CASSSGEVNTEAFF
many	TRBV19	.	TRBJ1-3	TGTGCCAGTAGTATCGGCGGCAGCCGCTCTGGAAACACCATATATTTT	CASSIGGSRSGNTIYF
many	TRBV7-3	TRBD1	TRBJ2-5	TGTGCCAGCAGCCAGGGACAGGGGCAAGAGACCCAGTACTTC	CASSQGQGQETQYF
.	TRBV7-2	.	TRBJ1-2	TGTGCCAGCAGCTTATCCCCCGGGGTGATTGGGCAAGACACCTTC	CASSLSPGVIGQDTF
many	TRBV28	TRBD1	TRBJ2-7	TGTGCCAGCACGGAACGGGACAGGGGAACCCTGGGGCAGTACTTC	CASTERDRGTLGQYF
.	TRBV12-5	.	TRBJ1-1	TGTGCTAGTGGTTCTGGCGGGCCCAGGGACACTGAAGCTTTCTTT	CASGSGGPRDTEAFF
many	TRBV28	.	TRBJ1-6	TGTGCCAGCACCAAACAAAATTCACCCCTCCACTTT	CASTKQNSPLHF
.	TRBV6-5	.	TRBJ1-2	TGTGCCAGCAGTTACCAGCAGGCGGACTATGGCTACACCTTC	CASSYQQADYGYTF
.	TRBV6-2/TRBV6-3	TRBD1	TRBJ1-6	TGTGCCAGCAGGTACGACCCGGGACAGGGCTTTACACCCCTCCACTTT	CASRYDPGQGFTPLHF
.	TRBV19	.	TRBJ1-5	TGTGCCACCTCGAGGCAGGGGAGCAATCAGCCCCAGCATTTT	CATSRQGSNQPQHF
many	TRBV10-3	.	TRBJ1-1	TGTGCCATCAGTGAGTCGAAGGGATACACTGAAGCTTTCTTT	CAISESKGYTEAFF
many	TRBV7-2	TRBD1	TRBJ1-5	TGTGCCAGCAGCTTAGCCCAAGTAAAAGGGGGCGCGGGGTCCCAGCATTTT	CASSLAQVKGGAGSQHF
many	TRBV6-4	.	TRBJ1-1	TGTGCCAGCAAACCGACAGCAGGGTTCACTGAAGCTTTCTTT	CASKPTAGFTEAFF
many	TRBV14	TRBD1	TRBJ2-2	TGTGCCAGCAAACGGACAGGGGAAAACACCGGGGAGCTGTTTTTT	CASKRTGENTGELFF
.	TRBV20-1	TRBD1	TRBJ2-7	TGCAGTGCTAGAGGTGACAGGGTAACCGAGCAGTACTTC	CSARGDRVTEQYF
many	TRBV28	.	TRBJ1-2	TGTGCCAGCAGTCCCTCGGACGGGAAAAGGGAAGGGAACTATGGCTACACCTTC	CASSPSDGKREGNYGYTF
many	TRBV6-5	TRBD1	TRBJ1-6	TGTGCCAGCAGTTACTCGATAGGGGGGCCAGGGGGGAATTCACCCCTCCACTTT	CASSYSIGGPGGNSPLHF
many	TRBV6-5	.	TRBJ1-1	TGTGCCAGCAGTTACGAGGGGGACACTGAAGCTTTCTTT	CASSYEGDTEAFF
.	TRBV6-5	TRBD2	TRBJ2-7	TGTGCCAGCAGTTACTCCCCGGGACTAAGCTCCTACGAGCAGTACTTC	CASSYSPGLSSYEQYF
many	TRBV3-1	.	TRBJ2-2	TGTGCCAGCAGCCAATACGGACTCCAATCCACCGGGGAGCTGTTTTTT	CASSQYGLQSTGELFF
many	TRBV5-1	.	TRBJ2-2	TGCGCCAGCAGCTTGGCGGGGGGCGGCACCGGGGAGCTGTTTTTT	CASSLAGGGTGELFF
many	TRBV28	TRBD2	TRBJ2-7	TGTGCCAGCAGTTTATCGGGGCTAGCGGGGATCTACGAGCAGTACTTC	CASSLSGLAGIYEQYF